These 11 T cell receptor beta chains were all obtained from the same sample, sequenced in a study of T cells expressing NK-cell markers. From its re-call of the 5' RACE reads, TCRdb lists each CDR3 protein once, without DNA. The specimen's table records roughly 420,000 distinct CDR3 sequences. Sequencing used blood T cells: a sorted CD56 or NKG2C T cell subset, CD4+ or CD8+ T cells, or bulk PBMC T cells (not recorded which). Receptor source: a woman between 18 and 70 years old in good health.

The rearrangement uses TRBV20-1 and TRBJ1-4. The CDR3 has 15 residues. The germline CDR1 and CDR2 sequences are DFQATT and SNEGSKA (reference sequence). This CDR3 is CSARVSGFSDGKLFF.

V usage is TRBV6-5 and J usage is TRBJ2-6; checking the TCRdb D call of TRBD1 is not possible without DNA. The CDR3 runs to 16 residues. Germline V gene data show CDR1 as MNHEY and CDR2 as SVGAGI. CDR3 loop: CASSWDTSTGANVLTF.

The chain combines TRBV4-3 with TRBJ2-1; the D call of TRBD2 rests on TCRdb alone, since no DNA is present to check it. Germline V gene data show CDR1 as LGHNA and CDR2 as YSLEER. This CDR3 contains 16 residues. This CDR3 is CASSPSSASSYNEQFF.

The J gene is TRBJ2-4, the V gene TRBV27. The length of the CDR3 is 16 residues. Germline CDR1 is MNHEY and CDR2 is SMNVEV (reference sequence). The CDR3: CASSRRPVLAKNIQYF.

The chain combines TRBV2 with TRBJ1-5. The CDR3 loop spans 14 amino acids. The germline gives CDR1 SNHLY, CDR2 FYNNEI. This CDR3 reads CASSGLDSNQPQHF.

The CDR3 spells CASTQTGNYGYTF. This sequence joins TRBV5-1 and TRBJ1-2; checking the TCRdb D call of TRBD1 is not possible without DNA. CDR3 length: 13 amino acids. CDR1 is SGHRS, CDR2 YFSETQ, per germline.

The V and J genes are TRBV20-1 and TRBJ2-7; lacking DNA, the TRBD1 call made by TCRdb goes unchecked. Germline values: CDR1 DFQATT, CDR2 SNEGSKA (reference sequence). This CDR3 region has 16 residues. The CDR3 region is CSANDASGGGSYEQYF.

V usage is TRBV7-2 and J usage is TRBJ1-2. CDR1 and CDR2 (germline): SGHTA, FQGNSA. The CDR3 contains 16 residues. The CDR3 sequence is CASSLAEGIANYGYTF.

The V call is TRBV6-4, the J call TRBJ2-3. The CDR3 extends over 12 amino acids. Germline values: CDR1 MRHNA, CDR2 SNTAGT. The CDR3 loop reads CDAHRCTDTQYF.

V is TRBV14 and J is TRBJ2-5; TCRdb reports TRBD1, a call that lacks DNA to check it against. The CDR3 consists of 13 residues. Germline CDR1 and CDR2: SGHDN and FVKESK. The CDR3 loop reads CASSQVWGETQYF.

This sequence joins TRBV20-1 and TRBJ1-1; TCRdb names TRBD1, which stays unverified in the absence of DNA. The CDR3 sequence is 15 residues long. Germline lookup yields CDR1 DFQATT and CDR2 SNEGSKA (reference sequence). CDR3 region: CSAKRGGAGNTEAFF.